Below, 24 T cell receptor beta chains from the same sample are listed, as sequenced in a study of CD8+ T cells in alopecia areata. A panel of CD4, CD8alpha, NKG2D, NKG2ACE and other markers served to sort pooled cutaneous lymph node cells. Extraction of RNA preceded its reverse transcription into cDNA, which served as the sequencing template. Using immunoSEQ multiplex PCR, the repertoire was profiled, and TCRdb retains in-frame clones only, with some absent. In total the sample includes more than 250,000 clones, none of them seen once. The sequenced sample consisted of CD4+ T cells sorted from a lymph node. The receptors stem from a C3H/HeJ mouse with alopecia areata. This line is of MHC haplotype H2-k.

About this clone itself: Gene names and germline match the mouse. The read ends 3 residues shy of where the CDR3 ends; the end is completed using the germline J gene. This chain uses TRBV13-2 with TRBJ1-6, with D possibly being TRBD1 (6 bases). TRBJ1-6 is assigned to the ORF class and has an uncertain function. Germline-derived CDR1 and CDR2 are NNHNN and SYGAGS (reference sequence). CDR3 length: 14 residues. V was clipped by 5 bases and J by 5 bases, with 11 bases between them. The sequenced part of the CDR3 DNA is TGTGCCAGCGGGGTGGGACAAAATAATTCGCCC. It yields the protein CASGVGQNNSP. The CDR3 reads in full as CASGVGQNNSPLYF.

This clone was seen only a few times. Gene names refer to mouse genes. This CDR3 reads CASSDPGHAEVFF. The CDR3 DNA, read in part, is TGTGCCAGCAGTGATCCGGGACACGCA. This chain connects TRBV13-1 to TRBJ1-1; perhaps TRBD1 as D (6 bases). The observed sequence ends 4 residues before the CDR3 terminus, with the missing tail filled in from the germline J gene. This CDR3 contains 13 residues. Germline V gene lookup returns CDR1 NSHNY and CDR2 SYGAGN.

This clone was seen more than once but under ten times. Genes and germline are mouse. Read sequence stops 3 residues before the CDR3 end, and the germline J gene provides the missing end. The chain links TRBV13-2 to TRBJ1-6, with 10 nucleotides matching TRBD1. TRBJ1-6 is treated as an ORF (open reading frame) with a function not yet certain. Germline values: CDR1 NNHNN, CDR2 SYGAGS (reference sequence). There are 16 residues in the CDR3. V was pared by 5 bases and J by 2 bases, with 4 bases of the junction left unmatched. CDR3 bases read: TGTGCCAGCGGGACAGGGGGCGCGGCCTATAATTCGCCC. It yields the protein CASGTGGAAYNSP. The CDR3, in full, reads CASGTGGAAYNSPLYF.

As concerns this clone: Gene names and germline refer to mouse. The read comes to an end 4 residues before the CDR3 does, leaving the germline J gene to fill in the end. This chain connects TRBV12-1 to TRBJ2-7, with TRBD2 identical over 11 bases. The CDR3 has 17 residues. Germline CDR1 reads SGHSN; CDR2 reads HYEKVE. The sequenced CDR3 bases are TGTGCCAGCTCTCTCGTCACTCCGACTGGGGGGGATTAT. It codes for CASSLVTPTGGDY. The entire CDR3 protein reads CASSLVTPTGGDYEQYF.

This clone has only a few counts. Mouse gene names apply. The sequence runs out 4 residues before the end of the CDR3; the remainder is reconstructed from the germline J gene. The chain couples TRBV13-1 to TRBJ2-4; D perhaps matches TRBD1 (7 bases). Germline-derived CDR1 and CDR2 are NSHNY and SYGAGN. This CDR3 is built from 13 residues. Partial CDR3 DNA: TGTGCCAGCAGTGATCAGGGGGGAAAC. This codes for CASSDQGGN. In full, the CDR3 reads CASSDQGGNTLYF.

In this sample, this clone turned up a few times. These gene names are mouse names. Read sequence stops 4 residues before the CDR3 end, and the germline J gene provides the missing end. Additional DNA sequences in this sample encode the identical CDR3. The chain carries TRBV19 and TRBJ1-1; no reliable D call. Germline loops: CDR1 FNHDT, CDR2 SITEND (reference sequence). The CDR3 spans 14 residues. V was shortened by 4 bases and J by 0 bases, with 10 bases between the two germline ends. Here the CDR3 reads CASSLRQANTEVFF. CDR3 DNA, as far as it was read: TGTGCCAGCAGTCTCCGACAAGCAAACACA.

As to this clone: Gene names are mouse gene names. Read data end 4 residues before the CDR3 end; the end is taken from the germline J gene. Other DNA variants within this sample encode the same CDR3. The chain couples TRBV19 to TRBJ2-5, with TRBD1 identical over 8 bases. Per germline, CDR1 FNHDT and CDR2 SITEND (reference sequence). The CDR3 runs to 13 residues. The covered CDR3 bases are TGTGCCAGCAGCCCGGACAGGGAGGAC. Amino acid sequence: CASSPDRED. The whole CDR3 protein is CASSPDREDTQYF.

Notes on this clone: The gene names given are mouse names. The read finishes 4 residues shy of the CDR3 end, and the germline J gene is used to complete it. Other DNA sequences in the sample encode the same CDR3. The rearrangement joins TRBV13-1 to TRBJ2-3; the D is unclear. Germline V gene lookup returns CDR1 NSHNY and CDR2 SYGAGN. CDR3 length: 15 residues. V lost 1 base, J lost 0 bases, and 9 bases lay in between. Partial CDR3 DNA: TGTGCCAGCAGTGATCCGAGAACTAGTGCAGAA. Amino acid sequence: CASSDPRTSAE. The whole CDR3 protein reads CASSDPRTSAETLYF.

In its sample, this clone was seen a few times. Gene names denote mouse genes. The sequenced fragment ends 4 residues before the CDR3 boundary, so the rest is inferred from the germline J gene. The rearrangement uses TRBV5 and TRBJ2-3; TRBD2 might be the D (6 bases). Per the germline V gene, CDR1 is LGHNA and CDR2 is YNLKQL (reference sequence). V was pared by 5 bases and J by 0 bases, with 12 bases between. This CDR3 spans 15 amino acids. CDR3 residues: CASSSLGSSAETLYF. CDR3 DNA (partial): TGTGCCAGCAGCTCCCTGGGGTCTAGTGCAGAA.

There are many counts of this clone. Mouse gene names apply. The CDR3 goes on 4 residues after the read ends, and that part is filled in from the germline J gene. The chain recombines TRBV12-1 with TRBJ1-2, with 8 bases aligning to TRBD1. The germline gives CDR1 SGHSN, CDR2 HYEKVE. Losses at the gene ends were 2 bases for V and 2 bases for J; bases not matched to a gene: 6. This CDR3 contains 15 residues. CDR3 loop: CASSHSGTGNSDYTF. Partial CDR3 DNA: TGTGCCAGCTCTCATTCCGGGACAGGTAACTCC.

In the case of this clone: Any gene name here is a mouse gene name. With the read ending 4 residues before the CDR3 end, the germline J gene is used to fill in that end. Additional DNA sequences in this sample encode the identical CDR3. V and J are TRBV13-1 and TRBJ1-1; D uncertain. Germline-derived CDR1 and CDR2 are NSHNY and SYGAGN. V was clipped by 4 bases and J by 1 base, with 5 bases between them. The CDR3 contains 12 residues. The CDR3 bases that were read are TGTGCCAGCAGTTCAGGGAACACA. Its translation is CASSSGNT. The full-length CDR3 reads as CASSSGNTEVFF.

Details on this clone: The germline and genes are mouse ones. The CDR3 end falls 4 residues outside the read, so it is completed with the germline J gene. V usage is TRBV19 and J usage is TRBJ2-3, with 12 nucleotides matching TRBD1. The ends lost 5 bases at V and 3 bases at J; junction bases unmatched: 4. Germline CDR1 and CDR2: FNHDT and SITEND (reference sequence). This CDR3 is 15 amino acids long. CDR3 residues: CASSMGQGAAETLYF. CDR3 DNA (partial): TGTGCCAGCAGCATGGGACAGGGGGCCGCAGAA.

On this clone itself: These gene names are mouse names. CDR3 loop: CASSEPGQQDTQYF. CDR3 bases read: TGTGCCAGCAGTGAACCGGGACAACAAGAC. The genes are TRBV13-3 and TRBJ2-5; TRBD1 is a possible D gene (6 bases). The CDR3 goes on 4 residues after the read ends, and that part is filled in from the germline J gene. There are 14 residues in the CDR3. Germline V gene data show CDR1 as NNHDY and CDR2 as SYVADS. Trimming stripped 2 bases from V and 3 bases from J, with 10 bases between.

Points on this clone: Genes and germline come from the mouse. CDR3 protein: CASRITGGHEQYF. CDR3 bases read: TGTGCCAGCAGGATTACTGGGGGGCAT. V gene TRBV19 combines with J gene TRBJ2-7, with 9 nucleotides matching TRBD2. The read comes to an end 4 residues before the CDR3 does, leaving the germline J gene to fill in the end. Looked up from germline, CDR1 is FNHDT and CDR2 is SITEND (reference sequence). CDR3 length equals 13 residues.

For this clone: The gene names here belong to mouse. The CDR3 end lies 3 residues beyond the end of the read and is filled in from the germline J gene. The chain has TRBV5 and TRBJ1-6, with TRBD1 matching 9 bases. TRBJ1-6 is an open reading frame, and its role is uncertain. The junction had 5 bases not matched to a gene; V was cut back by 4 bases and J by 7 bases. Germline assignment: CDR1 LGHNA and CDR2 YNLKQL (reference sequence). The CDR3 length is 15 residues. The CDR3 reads CASSLTGGWNSPLYF. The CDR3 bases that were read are TGTGCCAGCAGCCTTACAGGGGGCTGGAATTCGCCC.

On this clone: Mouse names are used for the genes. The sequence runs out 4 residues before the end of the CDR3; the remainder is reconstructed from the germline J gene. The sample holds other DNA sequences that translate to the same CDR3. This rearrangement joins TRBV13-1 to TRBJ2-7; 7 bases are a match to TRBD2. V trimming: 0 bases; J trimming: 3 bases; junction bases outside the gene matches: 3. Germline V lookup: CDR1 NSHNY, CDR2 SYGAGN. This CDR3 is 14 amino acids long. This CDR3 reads CASSDAGGNYEQYF. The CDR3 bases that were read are TGTGCCAGCAGTGATGCGGGGGGGAACTAT.

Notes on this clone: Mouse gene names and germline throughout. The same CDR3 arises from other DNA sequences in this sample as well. The chain's CDR3 is CASSQETGGYEQYF. CDR3 bases read: TGTGCCAGCAGCCAAGAGACTGGGGGGTAT. V usage is TRBV5 and J usage is TRBJ2-7; 10 bases are shared with TRBD2. Read sequence stops 4 residues before the CDR3 end, and the germline J gene provides the missing end. The CDR3 has 14 amino acids. Germline V gene sequence: CDR1 LGHNA, CDR2 YNLKQL (reference sequence).

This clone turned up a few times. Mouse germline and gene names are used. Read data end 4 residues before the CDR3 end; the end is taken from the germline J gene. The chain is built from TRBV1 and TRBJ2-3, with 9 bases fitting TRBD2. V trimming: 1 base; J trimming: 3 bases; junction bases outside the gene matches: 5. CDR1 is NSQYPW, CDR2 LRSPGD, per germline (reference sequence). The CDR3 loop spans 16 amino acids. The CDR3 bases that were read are TGCACCTGCAGTGCAGGACTGGGGGTTAGGGCAGAA. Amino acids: CTCSAGLGVRAE. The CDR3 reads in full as CTCSAGLGVRAETLYF.

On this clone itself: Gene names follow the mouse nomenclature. This chain's CDR3 is CASSEGLGTNTGQLYF. Incomplete CDR3 DNA: TGTGCCAGCAGTGAGGGACTGGGGACAAACACCGGG. The chain carries TRBV13-3 and TRBJ2-2; TRBD2 matches 10 bases. The observed sequence ends 4 residues before the CDR3 terminus, with the missing tail filled in from the germline J gene. Germline V CDR1 and CDR2: NNHDY, SYVADS. Unmatched junction bases numbered 1, after V lost 2 bases and J lost 0 bases. The CDR3 totals 16 residues.

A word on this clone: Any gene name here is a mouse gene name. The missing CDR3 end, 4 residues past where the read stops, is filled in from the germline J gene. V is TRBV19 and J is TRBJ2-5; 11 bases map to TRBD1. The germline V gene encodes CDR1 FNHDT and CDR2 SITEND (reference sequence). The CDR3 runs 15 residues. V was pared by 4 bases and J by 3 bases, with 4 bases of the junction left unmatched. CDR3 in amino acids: CASSLGQGAQDTQYF. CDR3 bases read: TGTGCCAGCAGTCTCGGACAGGGGGCTCAAGAC.

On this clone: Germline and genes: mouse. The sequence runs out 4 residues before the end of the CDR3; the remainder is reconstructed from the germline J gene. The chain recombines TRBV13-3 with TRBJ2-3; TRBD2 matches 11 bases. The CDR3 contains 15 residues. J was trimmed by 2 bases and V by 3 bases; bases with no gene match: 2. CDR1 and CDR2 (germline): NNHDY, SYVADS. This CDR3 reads CASSGTGGLAETLYF. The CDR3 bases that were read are TGTGCCAGCAGTGGGACTGGGGGGCTTGCAGAA.

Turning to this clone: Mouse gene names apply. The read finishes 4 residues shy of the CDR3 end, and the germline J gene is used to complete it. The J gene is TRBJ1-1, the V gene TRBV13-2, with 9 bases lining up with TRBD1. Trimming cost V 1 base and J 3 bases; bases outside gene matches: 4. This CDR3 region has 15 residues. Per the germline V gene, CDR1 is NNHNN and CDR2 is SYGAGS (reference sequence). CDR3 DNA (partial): TGTGCCAGCGGTGATCGGGACAGGGAGGACACA. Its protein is CASGDRDREDT. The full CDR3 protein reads CASGDRDREDTEVFF.

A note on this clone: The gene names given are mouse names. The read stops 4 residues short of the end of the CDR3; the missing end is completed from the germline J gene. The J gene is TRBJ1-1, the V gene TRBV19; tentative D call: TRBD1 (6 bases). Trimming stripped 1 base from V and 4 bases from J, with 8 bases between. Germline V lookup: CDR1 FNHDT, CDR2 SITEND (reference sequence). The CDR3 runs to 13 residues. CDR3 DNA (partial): TGTGCCAGCAGTATACAGGGGCGCACA. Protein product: CASSIQGRT. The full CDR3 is CASSIQGRTEVFF. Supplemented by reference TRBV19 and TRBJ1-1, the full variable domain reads GGIITQTPKFLIGQEGQKLTLKCQQNFNHDTMYWYRQDSGKGLRLIYYSITENDLQKGDLSEGYDASREKKSSFSLTVTSAQKNEMAVFLCASSIQGRTEVFFGKGTRLTVV.

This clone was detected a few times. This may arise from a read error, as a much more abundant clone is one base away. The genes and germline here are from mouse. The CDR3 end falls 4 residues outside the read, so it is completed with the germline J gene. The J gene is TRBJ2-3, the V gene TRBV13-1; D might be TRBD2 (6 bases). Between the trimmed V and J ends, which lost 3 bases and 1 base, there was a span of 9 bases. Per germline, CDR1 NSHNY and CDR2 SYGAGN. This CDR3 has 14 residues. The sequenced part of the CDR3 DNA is TGTGCCAGCAGTGGGCCTGGGGGTGCAGAA. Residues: CASSGPGGAE. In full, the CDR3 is CASSGPGGAETLYF.